The entry below gives a single T cell receptor beta chain sequence along with its context. Its antigen remains unknown. The sample is drawn from a study of cytomegalovirus exposure and HLA in healthy donors. Study outcomes and limitations: Researchers left out some V segments, among them TRBV6-2 and TRBV6-3, as indistinguishable. An analysis was carried out at a later point. It showed that HLA-associated TCR beta chains were more clonally expanded than equally common non-associated chains. Many donors shared some public TCRs, even though most TCR sequences were rare.

The CDR3 contains 12 residues. Trimming took off 5 bases at V and 2 bases at J, with 6 bases between the two ends. The V gene's germline CDR1 is SGHRS and CDR2 YFSETQ. The PCR made use of 60 Vbeta and 13 Jbeta primers. Produced via immunoSEQ multiplex PCR; TCRdb's table is partial and in-frame only. The table lists around 250,000 clones, about 81% of them singletons. Healthy bone marrow donors made up the donors. This TCR was recovered from a woman aged 55 to 70 in good health and CMV-seropositive. The sequencing sample was made of PBMCs. The chain employs TRBV5-1 and TRBJ2-3; D gene ambiguous. DNA for the CDR3: TGCGCCAGCAGGCAGGCCACAGATACGCAGTATTTT. Translation gives CASRQATDTQYF.